This T cell receptor beta chain was captured by sequencing in a study of blood T cells in healthy people across ages. The use of a sample-barcoded 5' primer and a J-beta primer mix characterized a second PCR of roughly 6 to 11 cycles. A single record per CDR3 protein comes from TCRdb applying MiXCR to the 5' RACE reads. The repertoire has fewer than 800,000 distinct CDR3 sequences, about 52% of them found once; the top ten carry under 35%. J gave up 9 bases and V 8 bases, and 3 bases lay outside the gene matches. This CDR3 has 13 amino acids. Germline V gene data show CDR1 as MNHEY and CDR2 as SMNVEV (reference sequence). Study-wide findings and caveats: It was the long-lived donors that had more naive CD4+ cells and higher diversity than aged donors. CMV status of donors was unknown, possibly confounding expanded clonotype changes. With naive T cell percentage, TCR beta diversity showed a strong correlation. TCR beta diversity per million T cells fell roughly linearly with age.

Regarding this clonotype: The antigen remains undetermined.

The material sequenced was blood. This sequence was found in a woman aged 55 to 70 in good health. This rearrangement joins TRBV27 to TRBJ2-1; 14 nucleotides align to TRBD2. CDR3 in amino acids: CASRLAGGSEQFF. In nucleotides, the CDR3 is TGTGCCAGCCGACTAGCGGGAGGGTCTGAGCAGTTCTTC.